This TCR beta chain was recovered during a study of blood T cell repertoires in COVID-19. The CDR3 spans 13 residues. V lost 2 bases to trimming and J lost 6 bases; unmatched junction nucleotides: 2. Germline CDR1 reads MDHEN; CDR2 reads SYDVKM. Using immunoSEQ multiplex PCR, the repertoire was profiled, and TCRdb retains in-frame clones only, with some absent. The data contain a few hundred thousand clones, roughly 90% of them seen just once; the ten biggest clones take up around 1.7%. Material for sequencing was PBMCs or T cells enriched from blood (not recorded which). The source of this sequence is a woman in her twenties or thirties who had recovered from COVID-19. The V call is TRBV28, the J call TRBJ1-1, with 8 positions matching TRBD1. DNA for the CDR3: TGTGCCAGCAGTTTAGCCAGGGGGCCTGAAGCTTTCTTT. Translated: CASSLARGPEAFF. Full variable domain (remainder filled in from reference TRBV28 and TRBJ1-1): DVKVTQSSRYLVKRTGEKVFLECVQDMDHENMFWYRQDPGLGLRLIYFSYDVKMKEKGDIPEGYSVSREKKERFSLILESASTNQTSMYLCASSLARGPEAFFGQGTRLTVV.